This TCR beta chain emerged from a study of shared clonotypes between healthy human individuals. The germline gives CDR1 SGHRS, CDR2 YFSETQ. This CDR3 spans 15 amino acids. The donors, healthy adults who were HIV-negative, had experienced no recent acute infections or vaccinations. Genomic DNA of unsorted samples came from tens of millions of PBMCs. Scientists sequenced DNA from unsorted PBMC on ten immunoSEQ deep assay plates. The authors' processing: There were no quality scores in the junction-only immunoSEQ sequences, so filtering differed. Assay: immunoSEQ multiplex PCR; the TCRdb copy retains only in-frame clones and omits some. From that table come the V and J calls and clone size; the DNA was used to work out D and trimming. The sample gives about 490,000 clones, over 60% of which show up once; roughly 13% is in the top ten.

The sequencing sample was made of PBMCs. V is TRBV5-1 and J is TRBJ2-5; D unclear. The J call may be in error: the DNA end matches TRBJ2-7 better. This sequence originates from a woman in her thirties or forties in good health. Some clones in this sample may be carry-over from other donors' samples. The CDR3 here is CASRGDTTNYGEQYF. In DNA, the CDR3 is TGCGCCAGCAGGGGTGATACAACTAACTATGGCGAGCAGTACTTC.